Listed below are T cell receptor beta chains from one sample, sequenced in a study of OX40 agonist ivuxolimab in advanced cancers. This table comes from immunoSEQ multiplex PCR, and its TCRdb copy is limited to in-frame clones, with some not included. The sample yields some 30,000 clones, about 80% seen once. The sample was CD4+ or CD8+ T cells sorted from blood, taken in a trial of the OX40 agonist ivuxolimab. All receptors derive from an adult with an advanced solid tumor such as melanoma, head and neck, liver or kidney cancer. Each CDR3 is given with its conserved first and last residue. D genes are given only for firm matches. Rows give clone size only sometimes, using once, few, many, or a class for an expanded clone.

cdr3_length | j_call | clone_size | v_call | d_call | cdr3_nt | cdr3_aa
16 | TRBJ1-6 | - | TRBV5-1 | TRBD1 | TGCGCCAGCAGCTTGGGCCGGGGGCAGGGGGCATCACCCCTCCACTTT | CASSLGRGQGASPLHF
12 | TRBJ1-1 | - | TRBV30 | - | TGTGCCTGGGACCAGGGTCTTCACGAAGCTTTCTTT | CAWDQGLHEAFF
14 | TRBJ2-7 | - | TRBV5-1 | - | TGCGCCAGCAGCTTAGGAGGGAATACCTACGAGCAGTACTTC | CASSLGGNTYEQYF
14 | TRBJ2-3 | - | TRBV19 | - | TGTGCCAGTAGTATCCCAGCTATAGGGGGAACGCAGTATTTT | CASSIPAIGGTQYF
13 | TRBJ2-7 | - | TRBV19 | - | TGTGCCAGTTCCGCCCAGGGGAGTTACGAGCAGTACTTC | CASSAQGSYEQYF
16 | TRBJ2-6 | - | TRBV6-1 | - | TGTGCCAGCAGTGAATCCCAGGGCTCTGGGGCCAACGTCCTGACTTTC | CASSESQGSGANVLTF
13 | TRBJ1-1 | - | TRBV11-2 | - | TGTGCCAGCAGCTTAGTCGGGAACACTGAAGCTTTCTTT | CASSLVGNTEAFF
15 | TRBJ1-5 | - | TRBV6-1 | - | TGTGCCAGCAGTGAGGGGATCACCCTTTATCAGCCCCAGCATTTT | CASSEGITLYQPQHF
15 | TRBJ2-1 | - | TRBV6-4 | - | TGTGCCAGCAGTGACAGGTCAGGGGACTACAATGAGCAGTTCTTC | CASSDRSGDYNEQFF
15 | TRBJ2-3 | few | TRBV11-3 | TRBD1 | TGTGCCAGCAGCACCCGAGGGGGCAAGTCAGATACGCAGTATTTT | CASSTRGGKSDTQYF
15 | TRBJ1-5 | - | TRBV4-2 | - | TGTGCCAGCAGCCAAGTTGGGGGGGGGAATCAGCCCCAGCATTTT | CASSQVGGGNQPQHF
16 | TRBJ2-2 | - | TRBV11-3 | TRBD1 | TGTGCCAGCAGCTTAGTGACAGGGGTAGACACCGGGGAGCTGTTTTTT | CASSLVTGVDTGELFF
14 | TRBJ2-4 | - | TRBV6-1 | - | TGTGCCTGCGCGGTTGAGGCAGGGGGGAACATTCAGTACTTC | CACAVEAGGNIQYF
13 | TRBJ1-5 | - | TRBV9 | - | TGTGCCAGCAGCGTAGTTCCCGATCAGCCCCAGCATTTT | CASSVVPDQPQHF
15 | TRBJ2-2 | - | TRBV13 | TRBD2 | TGTGCCAGTACCAGACTAGCGGGGGGCACCGGGGAGCTGTTTTTT | CASTRLAGGTGELFF
16 | TRBJ1-2 | - | TRBV9 | - | TGTGCCAGCAGCCCCCCCGGAGGGGCTATCGACTATGGCTACACCTTC | CASSPPGGAIDYGYTF
14 | TRBJ1-5 | - | TRBV6-1 | TRBD1 | TGTGCCAGCAGTAAACAGGGGACGAATCAGCCCCAGCATTTT | CASSKQGTNQPQHF
15 | TRBJ1-4 | - | TRBV9 | TRBD1 | TGTGCCAGCAGCGTAGAGGGACAGGGCTTTACACCACTGTTTTTT | CASSVEGQGFTPLFF
15 | TRBJ1-2 | - | TRBV4-2 | TRBD1 | TGTGCCAGCAGGGTCCCGGGACAGGGGGGCTATGGCTACACCTTC | CASRVPGQGGYGYTF
16 | TRBJ2-2 | - | TRBV5-1 | - | TGCGCCAGCAGCTTGGATGGGGGGCGTTATAGCGGGGAGCTGTTTTTT | CASSLDGGRYSGELFF
12 | TRBJ2-7 | - | TRBV27 | - | TGTGCCAGCAGCTCTAGGACAGACGAGCAGTACTTC | CASSSRTDEQYF
12 | TRBJ2-3 | - | TRBV11-2 | - | TGTGCCAGCAGCTTCCCCACAGATACGCAGTATTTT | CASSFPTDTQYF
13 | TRBJ1-5 | - | TRBV28 | - | TGTGCCAGCAGTTTAATCGAGCTCTTGGGCCAGCATTTT | CASSLIELLGQHF
13 | TRBJ2-5 | few | TRBV18 | - | TGTGCCAGCTCGAAGGACCTTCAAGAGACCCAGTACTTC | CASSKDLQETQYF
15 | TRBJ1-2 | - | TRBV6-5 | TRBD1 | TGTGCCAGCAGTTACCATGGACAGGGAAACTATGGCTACACCTTC | CASSYHGQGNYGYTF
21 | TRBJ2-1 | - | TRBV9 | - | TGTGCCAGCAGCGAGGGGATACCGGGACTCATGAAAAACAAGGGAGTTAATGAGCAGTTCTTC | CASSEGIPGLMKNKGVNEQFF
14 | TRBJ2-7 | - | TRBV30 | - | TGTGCCTGGATCGGATCAGAGAGCTCCTACGAGCAGTACTTC | CAWIGSESSYEQYF
14 | TRBJ2-3 | - | TRBV9 | TRBD2 | TGTGCCAGCAGCGCGACTAGCGGGGGGGATACGCAGTATTTT | CASSATSGGDTQYF
16 | TRBJ1-5 | - | TRBV19 | - | TGTGCCAGTAGTACAGAAAGATGGGGAAACAATCAGCCCCAGCATTTT | CASSTERWGNNQPQHF
14 | TRBJ2-1 | - | TRBV5-8 | - | TGTGCCAGCAGCTTTGGCTTCTCCTACAATGAGCAGTTCTTC | CASSFGFSYNEQFF
15 | TRBJ2-1 | - | TRBV14 | - | TGTGCCAGCAGCCAAGATAACCCTACCTACAATGAGCAGTTCTTC | CASSQDNPTYNEQFF
15 | TRBJ1-2 | once | TRBV5-4 | TRBD1 | TGTGCCAGCAGCTCTCTCTCCCGGGACAGGATTGACTACACCTTC | CASSSLSRDRIDYTF
14 | TRBJ1-5 | - | TRBV30 | TRBD1 | TGTGCCTGGAGTCTAGGACAGGGCGATCAGCCCCAGCATTTT | CAWSLGQGDQPQHF
16 | TRBJ2-7 | - | TRBV19 | TRBD2 | TGTGCCAGTAGTATTGACGGGGGAGGGAGCTTCTACGAGCAGTACTTC | CASSIDGGGSFYEQYF
16 | TRBJ2-5 | - | TRBV18 | TRBD2 | TGTGCCAGCTCACCACGGCGGGGGGCTGAACAAGAGACCCAGTACTTC | CASSPRRGAEQETQYF
16 | TRBJ2-3 | once | TRBV5-8 | TRBD1 | TGTGCCAGCAGGACGTTGGACAGGGCTAGCACAGATACGCAGTATTTT | CASRTLDRASTDTQYF
16 | TRBJ2-5 | - | TRBV5-1 | TRBD2 | TGCGCCAGCAGGACCGGACTAGCGGGGGGTCAAGAGACCCAGTACTTC | CASRTGLAGGQETQYF
14 | TRBJ1-2 | - | TRBV5-1 | TRBD1 | TGCGCCAGCAGCAAAGACAGGGATGTACATGGCTACACCTTC | CASSKDRDVHGYTF
15 | TRBJ2-7 | - | TRBV10-3 | - | TGTGCCATCAGTGAGGCTCCCTGGGCCGTTGGGGAGCAGTACTTC | CAISEAPWAVGEQYF
15 | TRBJ1-3 | - | TRBV14 | - | TGTGCCAGCAGCTTAACAGCAACTTATTTGCACACCATATATTTT | CASSLTATYLHTIYF
13 | TRBJ2-3 | - | TRBV11-1 | - | TGTGCCAGCAGCTTAGGGGTGAAAGATACGCAGTATTTT | CASSLGVKDTQYF
14 | TRBJ2-7 | - | TRBV28 | - | TGTGCCAGCAGTTTAGGGGGGGCGCGGGGCGAGCAGTACTTC | CASSLGGARGEQYF
14 | TRBJ1-5 | - | TRBV19 | TRBD1 | TGTGCCAGTAGTACCGACAGGGGTGTTCAGCCCCAGCATTTT | CASSTDRGVQPQHF
16 | TRBJ1-1 | - | TRBV18 | - | TGTGCCAGCTCACCACAGCTAAGTTTAGGGAACACTGAAGCTTTCTTT | CASSPQLSLGNTEAFF
15 | TRBJ1-2 | - | TRBV19 | - | TGTGCCAGTAGTATTGGGGGGGGAGAAGTCAGTGGCTACACCTTC | CASSIGGGEVSGYTF
14 | TRBJ2-7 | - | TRBV6-5 | - | TGTGCCAGCAGTCAAAGAATGTGGAGCTACGAGCAGTACTTC | CASSQRMWSYEQYF
16 | TRBJ1-1 | - | TRBV4-1 | TRBD1 | TGCGCCAGCAGCCACCGACAGGGGGCGCGTCCCACTGAAGCTTTCTTT | CASSHRQGARPTEAFF
15 | TRBJ2-5 | - | TRBV6-6 | TRBD2 | TGTGCCAGCAGTATAGCGGGGGGGCCATTGGAGACCCAGTACTTC | CASSIAGGPLETQYF
13 | TRBJ1-1 | - | TRBV5-4 | - | TGTGCCAGCAGTTTCGGACAGAACACTGAAGCTTTCTTT | CASSFGQNTEAFF
15 | TRBJ1-1 | - | TRBV5-1 | TRBD1 | TGCGCCAGCAGCGCAACACAGGGGGTTGGAACTGAAGCTTTCTTT | CASSATQGVGTEAFF
15 | TRBJ2-4 | once | TRBV19 | - | TGTGCCAGTAGTATCCGGGGGCGCGAACGAAACATTCAGTACTTC | CASSIRGRERNIQYF
14 | TRBJ2-5 | - | TRBV10-3 | - | TGTGCCATCAGTGAGTCGACTCTTTGGGAGACCCAGTACTTC | CAISESTLWETQYF
15 | TRBJ1-1 | - | TRBV13 | - | TGTGCCAGCAGCTTAAATGGGGAGGGGAACACTGAAGCTTTCTTT | CASSLNGEGNTEAFF
15 | TRBJ2-5 | once | TRBV5-4 | TRBD2 | TGTGCCAGCAGCGGTGGACTAGCGGGCCTGATGGGGGAGTACTTC | CASSGGLAGLMGEYF
16 | TRBJ1-4 | - | TRBV5-1 | TRBD1 | TGCGCCAGCAGCACATCTAAGACAGGGCAAAATGAAAAACTGTTTTTT | CASSTSKTGQNEKLFF
15 | TRBJ2-7 | - | TRBV14 | - | TGTGCCAGCAGCCAAGTTCGGGGTCCCCTCTACGAGCAGTACTTC | CASSQVRGPLYEQYF
13 | TRBJ2-7 | few | TRBV4-1 | - | TGCGCCAGCAGCCAAGTTGGAGGGTACGAGCAGTACTTC | CASSQVGGYEQYF
15 | TRBJ1-2 | once | TRBV30 | - | TGTGCCTGGAGTGTAGCCAGGGGCTTAAGCGATGGCTACACCTTC | CAWSVARGLSDGYTF
15 | TRBJ2-3 | - | TRBV19 | - | TGTGCCAGTAGTCTCCCGGGGTCTACAGGAGATACGCAGTATTTT | CASSLPGSTGDTQYF